A selection of T cell receptor beta chains follows, all from one sample in a study of CD8 T cells in Susac syndrome. TCRdb reprocessed the immunoSEQ multiplex PCR reads via MiXCR and lists one record per CDR3 protein. The sample has approximately 200,000 distinct CDR3 sequences, roughly 96% seen once. The sequencing sample was made of CD4+ T cells from PBMCs. The receptors shown here come from a human donor with multiple sclerosis. CDR3s include the opening cysteine and the closing phenylalanine or tryptophan. Clone sizes are given selectively: once, few, many, or a class where the clone is expanded.

.,TRBJ2-3,TRBV20-1,CSAHAPGQGITDTQYF
.,TRBJ2-7,TRBV7-9,CATGGLAGPYEQYF
.,TRBJ1-2,TRBV30,CAWSEPTPNYGYTF
once,TRBJ2-1,TRBV5-1,CASRFMTGDRGNEQFF
.,TRBJ2-1,TRBV29-1,CSVELAVPGGEQFF
.,TRBJ1-2,TRBV3-1,CASSQGGTGFYTF
.,TRBJ2-5,TRBV3-1,CASSPRDSLGETQYF
.,TRBJ1-1,TRBV5-1,CASSYDPGLSTEAFF
.,TRBJ1-5,TRBV2,CASIQDRGQGQQPQHF
.,TRBJ2-3,TRBV5-6,CASSLITGAYSTDTQYF
.,TRBJ2-7,TRBV20-1,CSANLDYEQYF
.,TRBJ2-7,TRBV20-1,CSARAPKMSSYEQYF
.,TRBJ1-1,TRBV27,CASSRAQGANTEAFF
.,TRBJ2-7,TRBV7-9,CASSRDRGSGEQYF
.,TRBJ2-7,TRBV24-1,CATSRDGGSSYEQYF
.,TRBJ2-3,TRBV2,CANRARVLADTDTQYF
.,TRBJ2-1,TRBV15,CATSRDPAGSSYNEQFF
once,TRBJ2-1,TRBV30,CAWSVLTDDNEQFF
.,TRBJ2-1,TRBV29-1,CSVLKATRDNDNEQFF
.,TRBJ1-2,TRBV15,CATSLHSTVNYGYTF
.,TRBJ2-7,TRBV3-1,CASSQDQTESYEQYF
.,TRBJ1-1,TRBV5-6,CASSRSPGQGYTEAFF
once,TRBJ2-5,TRBV19,CASSERDLETQYF
.,TRBJ2-1,TRBV5-4,CASSGGNQRQFF
.,TRBJ2-1,TRBV11-3,CASSRRLEQFF
.,TRBJ1-4,TRBV25-1,CASRGDGREKLFF
.,TRBJ2-7,TRBV20-1,CSARGGDEQYF
.,TRBJ2-1,TRBV20-1,CSASFENNEQFF
.,TRBJ2-3,TRBV11-1,CASSVSGIRGTDTQYF
.,TRBJ1-1,TRBV30,CAWSPQGPDTEAFF
.,TRBJ2-3,TRBV14,CASSRLRQGRDTQYF
once,TRBJ2-1,TRBV9,CASSPSGDTYNEQFF
once,TRBJ1-2,TRBV5-1,CASRPPTGGYTF
.,TRBJ2-7,TRBV12-5,CASGKAQYEQYF
.,TRBJ2-7,TRBV7-9,CASSLELGEQYF
.,TRBJ2-4,TRBV4-1,CASSQGPGRTLAKNIQYF
.,TRBJ2-7,TRBV3-1,CASSQEPRAYEQYF
few,TRBJ2-2,TRBV9,CASSTRSTGELFF
.,TRBJ2-1,TRBV7-9,CASSSDGYNEQFF
.,TRBJ2-4,TRBV20-1,CSANRVDGAKNIQYF
.,TRBJ2-5,TRBV7-8,CASSSSGTSGRREYF
.,TRBJ2-3,TRBV24-1,CATSGGSTDTQYF
few,TRBJ2-1,TRBV6-6,CASSFGASSYNEQFF
.,TRBJ2-4,TRBV6-1,CASSEAGEGDIQYF
.,TRBJ2-6,TRBV24-1,CATSDPPGTGGSGANVLTF
.,TRBJ2-1,TRBV28,CASSKRDSPNEQFF
.,TRBJ1-2,TRBV2,CASTIDTRRGYTF
.,TRBJ2-2,TRBV20-1,CSAAGLPTANTGELFF
.,TRBJ2-7,TRBV7-2,CASSLWTTYEQYF
.,TRBJ1-2,TRBV18,CASSPSGTDKVNGYTF
.,TRBJ2-6,TRBV2,CASSADGLSGANVLTF
once,TRBJ2-3,TRBV12-3/TRBV12-4,CASSPHRGDTDTQYF
.,TRBJ2-4,TRBV30,CAGTSKNIQYF
.,TRBJ2-1,TRBV27,CASSFAAGLPKSEQFF
.,TRBJ2-7,TRBV7-9,CASSLATSGLHEQYF